A single sample gave rise to the 27 T cell receptor beta chains below, sequenced in a study of identical twins. Each CDR3 protein is one row after TCRdb ran MiXCR on the 5' RACE reads. The sample includes approximately 700,000 distinct CDR3 sequences, 5.5% to 6.5% seen only once; the top ten take 1.5% to 2%. The sequencing input was naive T cells sorted from blood. These receptors came from a man in his late teens or twenties in good health.

This clonotype was counted at least ten times. This chain joins TRBV7-2 and TRBJ2-3; maybe TRBD2 (6 bases). V shed 3 bases and J shed 11 bases, with 12 bases lying between them. Germline lookup yields CDR1 SGHTA and CDR2 FQGNSA. The CDR3 is 12 residues long. CDR3 in DNA: TGTGCCAGCAGCTTCGAGCGGGCTCAGCAGTATTTT. This codes for CASSFERAQQYF. Filled out from reference TRBV7-2 and TRBJ2-3, the complete variable domain reads GAGVSQSPSNKVTEKGKDVELRCDPISGHTALYWYRQSLGQGLEFLIYFQGNSAPDKSGLPSDRFSAERTGGSVSTLTIQRTQQEDSAVYLCASSFERAQQYFGPGTRLTVL.

This clonotype was detected only a few times. The genes are TRBV5-5 and TRBJ1-1, with D uncertain. CDR3 length equals 13 residues. Germline-derived CDR1 and CDR2 are SGHKS and YYEKEE (reference sequence). The V and J ends lost 1 base and 7 bases respectively, with 11 bases between them. Written as DNA, the CDR3 is TGTGCCAGCAGCTTGCCGGATCACCATGAAGCTTTCTTT. Protein product: CASSLPDHHEAFF.

The table lists this clonotype with a few counts. The chain has TRBV9 and TRBJ2-2; D possibly corresponds to TRBD2 (6 bases). Per germline, CDR1 SGDLS and CDR2 YYNGEE. The CDR3 consists of 15 residues. V was shortened by 6 bases and J by 2 bases, with 14 bases between the two germline ends. The CDR3 DNA reads as TGTGCCAGCAACTCAGACGGGAGAAACACCGGGGAGCTGTTTTTT. Its translation is CASNSDGRNTGELFF. The full variable domain, rest sourced from reference TRBV9 and TRBJ2-2, is DSGVTQTPKHLITATGQRVTLRCSPRSGDLSVYWYQQSLDQGLQFLIQYYNGEERAKGNILERFSAQQFPDLHSELNLSSLELGDSALYFCASNSDGRNTGELFFGEGSRLTVL.

The chain uses TRBV11-2 and TRBJ1-2; D ambiguous. The CDR3 has 15 amino acids. Germline V gene data show CDR1 as SGHAT and CDR2 as FQNNGV. Trimming removed 1 base at V and 2 bases at J, with 11 bases between. The CDR3 nucleotides are TGTGCCAGCAGCTTAGTCTTAGACATAAACTATGGCTACACCTTC. It translates to CASSLVLDINYGYTF.

The V and J genes are TRBV15 and TRBJ2-1; tentative D call: TRBD1 (6 bases). Between the trimmed V and J ends, which lost 3 bases and 4 bases, there was a span of 7 bases. The CDR3 is 13 residues long. Germline assignment: CDR1 LNHNV and CDR2 YYDKDF (reference sequence). CDR3 amino acids: CATSSGQYNEQFF. Here the CDR3 DNA reads TGTGCCACCAGCAGCGGACAGTACAATGAGCAGTTCTTC.

This clonotype was seen repeatedly, ten times or more. The rearrangement joins TRBV5-1 to TRBJ2-3; D not certain. The germline CDR1 and CDR2 sequences are SGHRS and YFSETQ. This CDR3 is built from 15 residues. V was trimmed by 0 bases and J by 0 bases, leaving 8 bases between them. This CDR3 reads CASSLDPDSTDTQYF. In DNA form, the CDR3 reads TGCGCCAGCAGCTTGGACCCGGACAGCACAGATACGCAGTATTTT.

Many counts were recorded for this clonotype. The V and J genes are TRBV7-2 and TRBJ2-2, with 8 positions matching TRBD1. This CDR3 comprises 15 residues. Per germline, CDR1 SGHTA and CDR2 FQGNSA. The V segment lost 5 bases and the J segment 5 bases; nucleotides outside the gene matches: 7. The CDR3 spells CASSNRDRRTGELFF. The DNA of the CDR3 is TGTGCCAGCAGCAACCGGGACAGGAGAACCGGGGAGCTGTTTTTT.

This clonotype was picked up many times. V and J are TRBV21-1 and TRBJ1-4; the D segment call TRBD1 is taken from the table without a DNA check. TRBV21-1 is termed a pseudogene. The CDR3 consists of 13 residues. CDR3 region: CASSKARTRDQFF. The CDR3 DNA sequence: TGTGCCAGCAGCAAAGCGAGGACAAGGGACCAGTTTTTT.

This sequence joins TRBV7-9 and TRBJ2-2; 8 positions match TRBD2. This CDR3 is built from 17 residues. The germline V gene encodes CDR1 SEHNR and CDR2 FQNEAQ (reference sequence). J was trimmed by 4 bases and V by 6 bases; bases with no gene match: 13. This CDR3 is CASRTGVSGTRTGELFF. CDR3 coding DNA: TGTGCCAGCAGGACGGGAGTTAGCGGGACTCGCACCGGGGAGCTGTTTTTT. Supplemented by reference TRBV7-9 and TRBJ2-2, the full variable domain reads DTGVSQNPRHKITKRGQNVTFRCDPISEHNRLYWYRQTLGQGPEFLTYFQNEAQLEKSRLLSDRFSAERPKGSFSTLEIQRTEQGDSAMYLCASRTGVSGTRTGELFFGEGSRLTVL.

The gene calls are TRBV18 and TRBJ2-1; 13 bases line up with TRBD2. The germline CDR1 and CDR2 sequences are KGHSH and LQKENI. J gave up 6 bases and V 1 base, and 9 bases lay outside the gene matches. This CDR3 contains 18 residues. Written as DNA, the CDR3 is TGTGCCAGCTCACCACTTGCAGCCGGGACTAGCGGGGTCAATGAGCAGTTCTTC. Translation: CASSPLAAGTSGVNEQFF.

V usage is TRBV25-1 and J usage is TRBJ2-3; the D is unclear. CDR1 and CDR2 from the germline V gene are MGHDK and SYGVNS. The V gene lost 10 bases and the J gene lost 0 bases, with 14 bases spanning the gap. The CDR3 consists of 14 residues. The CDR3 spells CATGGRYSTDTQYF. The CDR3 DNA reads as TGTGCCACCGGCGGCAGGTACAGCACAGATACGCAGTATTTT.

This clonotype was counted a few times. V is TRBV7-9 and J is TRBJ1-5, with 7 bases aligning to TRBD1. V was clipped by 4 bases and J by 5 bases; unmatched bases: 8. The germline V gene encodes CDR1 SEHNR and CDR2 FQNEAQ (reference sequence). CDR3 length equals 15 residues. CDR3 protein: CASSSGQESYQPQHF. For the CDR3, the DNA is TGTGCCAGCAGCTCCGGACAGGAAAGCTATCAGCCCCAGCATTTT. Together with reference TRBV7-9 and TRBJ1-5, the CDR3 gives the full variable domain: DTGVSQNPRHKITKRGQNVTFRCDPISEHNRLYWYRQTLGQGPEFLTYFQNEAQLEKSRLLSDRFSAERPKGSFSTLEIQRTEQGDSAMYLCASSSGQESYQPQHFGDGTRLSIL.

This clonotype was counted ten times or more. The V call is TRBV12-3 or TRBV12-4, the J call TRBJ1-2; 11 bases map to TRBD1. The junction had 5 bases not matched to a gene; V was cut back by 6 bases and J by 8 bases. The CDR3 runs 13 residues. In nucleotides, the CDR3 is TGTGCCAGCAGCGGACAGGGGGCGAGGGGCTACACCTTC. Its translation is CASSGQGARGYTF.

This clonotype was seen repeatedly, ten times or more. The chain joins TRBV6-5 to TRBJ2-4; 10 bases agree with TRBD2. CDR1 and CDR2 from the germline V gene are MNHEY and SVGAGI. There are 15 residues in the CDR3. Unmatched junction bases numbered 2, after V lost 0 bases and J lost 6 bases. The CDR3 loop is CASSYSGLAANIQYF. DNA for the CDR3: TGTGCCAGCAGTTACTCAGGACTAGCGGCAAACATTCAGTACTTC.

This clonotype was picked up a small number of times. This sequence joins TRBV10-3 and TRBJ2-4; D not certain. This CDR3 spans 15 amino acids. Germline V CDR1 and CDR2: ENHRY, SYGVKD. The germline V and J ends were trimmed by 0 bases and 1 base, with 7 bases remaining between them. Written as DNA, the CDR3 is TGTGCCATCAGTGAGTCGGTTGGGGCCAAAAACATTCAGTACTTC. Amino acid sequence: CAISESVGAKNIQYF.

This clonotype was detected ten times or more. This sequence joins TRBV4-2 and TRBJ1-3; no firm D call. Germline V gene sequence: CDR1 LGHNA, CDR2 YNFKEQ. Trimming removed 4 bases from V and 0 bases from J, with 19 bases in between. The CDR3 is 18 amino acids. Written as DNA, the CDR3 is TGTGCCAGCAGCCTCACTCACACCGGATCGAGCTCTGGAAACACCATATATTTT. It is translated as CASSLTHTGSSSGNTIYF.

The sample holds many counts of this clonotype. This rearrangement joins TRBV12-3 or TRBV12-4 to TRBJ2-1; 12 positions match TRBD2. The ends lost 5 bases at V and 4 bases at J; junction bases unmatched: 6. This CDR3 comprises 16 residues. The DNA for the CDR3 is TGTGCCAGCAGTCCCTGGACTAGCGGGGTGTACAATGAGCAGTTCTTC. Translated: CASSPWTSGVYNEQFF.

V gene TRBV19 combines with J gene TRBJ2-3; no firm D call. This CDR3 contains 14 residues. V shed 3 bases and J shed 2 bases, with 9 bases lying between them. Germline CDR1 LNHDA, CDR2 SQIVND (reference sequence). CDR3 region: CASSMETYTDTQYF. The DNA of the CDR3 is TGTGCCAGTAGTATGGAGACGTACACAGATACGCAGTATTTT.

This clonotype was counted many times. The rearrangement joins TRBV5-1 to TRBJ2-7, with D possibly TRBD2 on 5 matching bases. Trimming stripped 7 bases from V and 7 bases from J, with 15 bases between. This CDR3 spans 12 amino acids. The germline V gene encodes CDR1 SGHRS and CDR2 YFSETQ. CDR3 sequence: CASYDSSGEQYV. CDR3 in DNA: TGCGCCAGCTATGATTCATCGGGGGAGCAGTACGTC.

This chain links TRBV2 with TRBJ2-1; D remains unclear. Germline loops: CDR1 SNHLY, CDR2 FYNNEI. V was pared by 8 bases and J by 0 bases, with 11 bases between. The CDR3 loop spans 14 amino acids. CDR3 bases: TGTGCCAGCCTGCGGCCTAGCTCCTACAATGAGCAGTTCTTC. It specifies CASLRPSSYNEQFF.

In this sample, this clonotype turned up a few times. The V gene is TRBV7-8, the J gene TRBJ1-1, with 12 bases fitting TRBD1. Trimming at V came to 5 bases and at J to 3 bases, leaving 10 bases not matched to a gene. Germline CDR1 and CDR2: SGHVS and FQNEAQ. The CDR3 covers 17 residues. In DNA, the CDR3 is TGTGCCAGCAGCCCCGGGACAGGGGGCTCCATGGACACTGAAGCTTTCTTT. It translates to CASSPGTGGSMDTEAFF.

In this sample, this clonotype turned up a few times. V is TRBV27 and J is TRBJ1-4, with D maybe TRBD1 (6 bases). This CDR3 has 13 amino acids. The germline V gene has CDR1 MNHEY and CDR2 SMNVEV (reference sequence). The germline V and J ends were trimmed by 5 bases and 8 bases, with 12 bases remaining between them. Here the CDR3 DNA reads TGTGCCAGCAGTGGGGGGCGACAGGAAAAACTGTTTTTT. This translates into CASSGGRQEKLFF. Full variable domain (missing parts from reference TRBV27 and TRBJ1-4): EAQVTQNPRYLITVTGKKLTVTCSQNMNHEYMSWYRQDPGLGLRQIYYSMNVEVTDKGDVPEGYKVSRKEKRNFPLILESPSPNQTSLYFCASSGGRQEKLFFGSGTQLSVL.

This clonotype showed up just a few times. The chain joins TRBV11-3 to TRBJ1-5, with D possibly being TRBD1 (5 bases). This CDR3 has 17 residues. The V gene lost 3 bases and the J gene lost 4 bases, with 19 bases spanning the gap. Germline values: CDR1 SGHNT, CDR2 YENEEA. CDR3 nucleotides: TGTGCCAGCAGCTTCCTACGAGACAGAATCGAAAATCAGCCCCAGCATTTT. It yields the protein CASSFLRDRIENQPQHF. Based on the CDR3 plus reference TRBV11-3 and TRBJ1-5, the full variable domain is EAGVVQSPRYKIIEKKQPVAFWCNPISGHNTLYWYLQNLGQGPELLIRYENEEAVDDSQLPKDRFSAERLKGVDSTLKIQPAELGDSAVYLCASSFLRDRIENQPQHFGDGTRLSIL.

This clonotype has a count of ten or more. V usage is TRBV6-1 and J usage is TRBJ2-2, with 9 bases identical to TRBD2. The CDR3 has 15 amino acids. V lost 5 bases to trimming and J lost 3 bases; unmatched junction nucleotides: 4. Germline V gene sequence: CDR1 MNHNS, CDR2 SASEGT. The CDR3 loop is CASSITSGYTGELFF. In DNA, the CDR3 is TGTGCCAGCAGTATTACTAGCGGGTACACCGGGGAGCTGTTTTTT.

The chain carries TRBV3-1 and TRBJ2-6, with a possible D match to TRBD2 (5 bases). The CDR3 sequence is 15 residues long. The germline V and J ends were trimmed by 4 bases and 0 bases, with 7 bases remaining between them. In germline, CDR1 is LGHDT, CDR2 YNNKEL (reference sequence). Here the CDR3 reads CASSPRDSGANVLTF. DNA of the CDR3: TGTGCCAGCAGCCCACGGGACTCTGGGGCCAACGTCCTGACTTTC.

This clonotype occurred many times. The rearrangement uses TRBV7-8 and TRBJ2-7; 8 positions match TRBD2. Germline V gene lookup returns CDR1 SGHVS and CDR2 FQNEAQ. The CDR3 runs 15 residues. With V trimmed by 1 base and J by 2 bases, 4 bases remained unmatched. CDR3 loop: CASSLVGTSPYEQYV. As DNA, the CDR3 is TGTGCCAGCAGCTTAGTGGGGACTAGTCCCTACGAGCAGTACGTC.

This chain uses TRBV7-3 with TRBJ2-3; 11 bases fit TRBD2. V lost 4 bases to trimming and J lost 0 bases; unmatched junction nucleotides: 9. The CDR3 covers 18 residues. Germline-derived CDR1 and CDR2 are SGHTA and FQGTGA. CDR3 nucleotide sequence: TGTGCCAGCAGCTCGACCGGGACTAGCGGTCTCAGCACAGATACGCAGTATTTT. Its translation is CASSSTGTSGLSTDTQYF.